This TCR beta chain emerged from a study of OX40 agonist ivuxolimab in advanced cancers. Study overall: Clinicians treated patients with ivuxolimab, an agonistic anti-OX40 (CD134) antibody. General study findings and limits: Clonal expansion was seen in CD4+ and CD8+ blood T cells by week 6 at 0.1 to 3.0 mg/kg. Still undetermined is the antigen specificity of the expanded peripheral T cells.

On this clone: The antigen remains undetermined.

Data came from immunoSEQ multiplex PCR; TCRdb stores just in-frame clones and leaves some out. There are about 63,000 clones in the sample; over 60% occur only once, and 1.6% lies in the top ten. Germline values: CDR1 SGHDT, CDR2 YYEEEE. Trimming pared 2 bases from V and 9 bases from J, leaving 12 bases between. There are 14 residues in the CDR3. Blood sampling took place at baseline, cycle 4 day 1, and cycle 7 day 1. The chain uses TRBV5-6 and TRBJ1-6, with a possible D match to TRBD1 (5 bases). The sequences come from CD4+ or CD8+ T cells sorted from blood, collected in a trial of the OX40 agonist ivuxolimab. This clonotype was obtained from an adult with an advanced solid tumor such as melanoma, head and neck, liver or kidney cancer. CDR3 loop: CASSLVAGSSPLHF. For the CDR3, the DNA is TGTGCCAGCAGCTTAGTGGCAGGGTCTTCACCCCTCCACTTT. Combining the CDR3 with reference TRBV5-6 and TRBJ1-6 gives the whole variable domain DAGVTQSPTHLIKTRGQQVTLRCSPKSGHDTVSWYQQALGQGPQFIFQYYEEEERQRGNFPDRFSGHQFPNYSSELNVNALLLGDSALYLCASSLVAGSSPLHFGNGTRLTVT.